This TCR beta chain emerged from a study of technical replicates of blood from a handful of donors. TCRdb's table, derived via immunoSEQ multiplex PCR, lists solely in-frame clones and lacks some. Among 50,000 to 80,000 clones listed, 86% were seen once. This CDR3 comprises 13 residues. V gave up 1 base and J gave up 3 bases, with 7 bases separating them. From germline, CDR1 is MGHRA and CDR2 YSYEKL. This TCR derives from a human donor in good health. Some clones in this sample may be carry-over from other donors' samples. This chain joins TRBV4-1 and TRBJ2-7, with D unresolved. The sequenced material came from PBMCs. The CDR3, as DNA: TGCGCCAGCAGCCAAGTGGGCCTCTACGAGCAGTACTTC. Its protein is CASSQVGLYEQYF.